This record looks at one TCR beta chain sequence and its context. Its antigen has not been determined. No base quality values were provided; no much bigger clone lies one nucleotide off. The data stem from a study of T cell responses to AZD1222 COVID-19 vaccine listed by TCRdb under 2021. Notes on the research overall: AZD1222 recipients with second doses at about 4 weeks or about 12 weeks were pooled, because spike-specific TCR depth and breadth did not differ between schedules. TCR sequencing covered about 230 trial participants: 207 given two doses of AZD1222 and 26 given two doses of MenACWY control vaccine. Enrollment into the trials was organized by age into subgroups of 18-55, 56-69 and 70-plus years, and those subgroups contained about 160, 30 and 59 TCR-sequenced participants, respectively.

What this sample's time point label stands for: baseline before first vaccination. Vaccinee samples were obtained from the UK trials COV001 and COV002, which included a single-blind randomized controlled phase 2/3 trial of AZD1222 (ChAdOx1 nCoV-19) in healthy adults. For TCRbeta chain sequencing, PBMC samples from trial participants were taken at day 0 and at day 28 after the second dose. The germline V gene specifies SQVTM as CDR1 and ANQGSEA as CDR2. From its cysteine to its phenylalanine, the CDR3 spans 13 amino acids. Only the CDR3 DNA stays, 39 bases, in frame from base 1. V was cut back by 3 bases and J by 1 base, leaving a gap of 6 bases between them. Study-level results and caveats: In the small 56-69-year group, the increase in depth fell short of significance, most likely because of low power. Vaccine-associated CD4 TCRs spanned the whole spike protein, with dominant responses in regions 160-218 and 743-854. Because no day 14 peak-response samples were available, the repertoires could be characterized only after the peak T cell response. Participants were mostly white British and included more females than males, and it was suggested by the authors that clonal diversity may have been underestimated. Nearly half of unique spike-specific TCRs reportedly recognized epitopes outside regions mutated in the B.1.351 and B.1.1.7 variants. Conclusions about previously exposed vaccinees were limited because only six AZD1222 recipients were SARS-CoV-2 seropositive at baseline. After two AZD1222 doses, spike-specific TCR breadth and depth were significantly higher than at day 0 and than in MenACWY recipients.

The CDR3 regions of human TCRbeta chains were analyzed by immunosequencing. On the authors' methods: TCRs in the repertoires were matched against a reference library of SARS-CoV-2-specific TCRs that had been generated with the MIRA antigen-specificity platform. Breadth was defined as the fraction of unique TCRs that were SARS-CoV-2-associated, and depth was defined as the fraction of total T cells that were SARS-CoV-2-associated. Using the MIRA data, every spike-specific TCR was mapped to the spike region that the TCR reacted to and assigned to either a CD4 or a CD8 class. Log10-transformed breadth and depth values were compared by one-way ANOVA with Sidak's multiple comparisons tests. The clones in this table, taken by TCRdb from immuneACCESS, are in-frame only. Not every clone is retained; where verified, under half of the shortfall comes from an unresolved V gene, and the cause of the rest is unknown. V and J calls and clone size are given by that table; D and trimming were obtained from the DNA. The sample table shows more than 95,000 clones, and about 88% are seen once. The ten largest clonotypes hold around 20% of the sample.

This receptor chain uses TRBV29-1 and TRBJ2-2, and the D gene may be TRBD1, 6 bases matching. This specimen consisted of peripheral blood, obtained on day 0 of AZD1222 vaccination. This receptor was identified in an adult in good health. For the CDR3, the sequence is CSVDRGNTGELFF. The nucleotide sequence is given as TGCAGCGTTGACAGGGGGAACACCGGGGAGCTGTTTTTT.